This paragraph reports one T cell receptor beta chain. Recovered Cohort 3 donors showed two negative PCRs, clearance, or symptom resolution. This sample stems from a study of blood T cell repertoires in COVID-19. On the study more broadly: Samples of COVID-19 (acute and convalescent) were obtained from the United States, Italy and Spain. Sample material is recorded as cDNA or gDNA derived from T cells, B-cell-depleted T cells, or PBMCs.

Profiled with immunoSEQ multiplex PCR; TCRdb holds only in-frame clones, not every one. The sample shows around 190,000 clones, around 85% of them seen only once. CDR1 and CDR2 from the germline V gene are SEHNR and FQNEAQ (reference sequence). The CDR3 loop spans 14 amino acids. With 5 bases removed from V and 4 bases from J, the gap between germline ends came to 11 bases. The sequence was collected from a woman in her 30s who had recovered from COVID-19. The material sequenced was PBMCs or T cells enriched from blood (not recorded which). The rearrangement joins TRBV7-9 to TRBJ2-2, with D maybe TRBD1 (6 bases). CDR3 residues: CASSRTQGTGELFF. The CDR3, as DNA: TGTGCCAGCAGCCGAACACAGGGCACCGGGGAGCTGTTTTTT.